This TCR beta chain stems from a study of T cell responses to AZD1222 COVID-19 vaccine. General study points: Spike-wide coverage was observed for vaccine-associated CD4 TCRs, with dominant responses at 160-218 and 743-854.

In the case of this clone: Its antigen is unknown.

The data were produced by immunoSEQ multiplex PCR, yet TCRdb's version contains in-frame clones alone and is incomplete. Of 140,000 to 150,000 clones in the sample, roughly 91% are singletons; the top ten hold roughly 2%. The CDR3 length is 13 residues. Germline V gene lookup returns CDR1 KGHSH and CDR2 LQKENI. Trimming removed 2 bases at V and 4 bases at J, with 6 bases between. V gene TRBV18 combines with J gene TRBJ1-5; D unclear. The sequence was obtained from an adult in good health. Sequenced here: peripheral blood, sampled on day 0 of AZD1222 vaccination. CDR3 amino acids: CASSPGINQPQHF. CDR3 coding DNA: TGTGCCAGCTCACCAGGGATTAATCAGCCCCAGCATTTT.